Each of the 3 T cell receptor beta chains below was sequenced from the same sample in a study of shared clonotypes between healthy human individuals (dated by TCRdb to 2020 to 2021). The method behind the library was the immunoSEQ multiplex PCR assay. As stored in TCRdb, this immuneACCESS dataset retains in-frame rearrangements with V and J assigned. A fraction of the clones does not appear; measured against another copy, unresolved V genes explain less than half of the discrepancy, and the remainder lacks a known reason. For this sample there are 490,000 or so clones; approximately 79% appear just once. The ten largest clonotypes hold less than 15% of the sample. Sequencing was carried out using PBMCs. These TCRs come from a woman between 40 and 55 years old in good health. Some clones in this sample may be carry-over from other donors' samples.

The chain joins TRBV4-2 to TRBJ1-4; D is unclear. Germline loops: CDR1 LGHNA, CDR2 YNFKEQ. This CDR3 has 16 amino acids. Trimming removed 1 base at V and 0 bases at J, with 9 bases between. The CDR3 protein is CASSQVGGATNEKLFF. The CDR3 region has the DNA TGTGCCAGCAGCCAAGTTGGCGGTGCAACTAATGAAAAACTGTTTTTT.

V gene TRBV4-1 combines with J gene TRBJ1-4; D gene unclear. The CDR3 covers 14 residues. Germline V gene data show CDR1 as MGHRA and CDR2 as YSYEKL. V was cut by 1 base and J by 7 bases, with 10 bases left in between. The CDR3 region is CASSQVDVGEKLFF. The CDR3 DNA is TGCGCCAGCAGCCAAGTCGACGTCGGTGAAAAACTGTTTTTT.

This clone turned up a few times. V is TRBV4-2 and J is TRBJ1-5; the match to TRBD1 covers 11 bases. The V segment lost 4 bases and the J segment 2 bases; nucleotides outside the gene matches: 4. The CDR3 contains 16 residues. Germline V CDR1 and CDR2: LGHNA, YNFKEQ. Here the CDR3 reads CASSPDRGLGNQPQHF. The CDR3 DNA reads TGTGCCAGCAGCCCGGACAGGGGGCTTGGCAATCAGCCCCAGCATTTT.